A single sample is the source of the 27 T cell receptor beta chains below, sequenced in a study of blood T cell repertoires in COVID-19. TCRdb's copy holds only in-frame clones and misses some; the assay was immunoSEQ multiplex PCR. The table records under 80,000 clones, about 86% of them present only once. Sequenced material: peripheral blood. Receptors originate from a human donor in a cohort sampled during active COVID-19.

The V and J genes are TRBV7-9 and TRBJ2-7; 8 bases agree with TRBD1. The CDR3 spans 14 residues. Looked up from germline, CDR1 is SEHNR and CDR2 is FQNEAQ (reference sequence). V gave up 5 bases and J gave up 4 bases; unmatched junction bases: 7. The CDR3: CASSAGGNLYEQYF. The CDR3 DNA reads as TGTGCCAGCAGCGCAGGGGGCAACTTGTACGAGCAGTACTTC.

V is TRBV5-1 and J is TRBJ1-6; TRBD1 matches 7 bases. V was clipped by 3 bases and J by 7 bases; unmatched bases: 13. Germline V gene data show CDR1 as SGHRS and CDR2 as YFSETQ. The CDR3 runs 17 residues. The CDR3 here is CASSSSPGQRWNSPLHF. The CDR3 DNA sequence: TGCGCCAGCAGCTCGAGCCCGGGACAGCGCTGGAATTCACCCCTCCACTTT. The variable domain in full, with the rest retrieved from reference TRBV5-1 and TRBJ1-6, is KAGVTQTPRYLIKTRGQQVTLSCSPISGHRSVSWYQQTPGQGLQFLFEYFSETQRNKGNFPGRFSGRQFSNSRSEMNVSTLELGDSALYLCASSSSPGQRWNSPLHFGNGTRLTVT.

The V and J genes are TRBV6-6 and TRBJ1-4; 10 bases agree with TRBD1. Germline V gives CDR1 MNHNY, CDR2 SVGAGI (reference sequence). Losses at the gene ends were 7 bases for V and 7 bases for J; bases not matched to a gene: 6. The CDR3 covers 14 residues. CDR3 region: CASNPGQGIEKLFF. The DNA of the CDR3 is TGTGCCAGCAACCCGGGACAGGGGATTGAAAAACTGTTTTTT.

CDR3 amino acids: CASSISSTDTQYF. DNA for the CDR3: TGCGCCAGCAGCATATCTAGCACAGATACGCAGTATTTT. This chain connects TRBV5-1 to TRBJ2-3, with no clear D. V lost 4 bases and J 0 bases, leaving 6 bases between the germline ends. This CDR3 has 13 amino acids. The germline V gene encodes CDR1 SGHRS and CDR2 YFSETQ. Complete variable domain (other parts from reference TRBV5-1 and TRBJ2-3): KAGVTQTPRYLIKTRGQQVTLSCSPISGHRSVSWYQQTPGQGLQFLFEYFSETQRNKGNFPGRFSGRQFSNSRSEMNVSTLELGDSALYLCASSISSTDTQYFGPGTRLTVL.

V usage is TRBV11-3 and J usage is TRBJ2-1; 11 positions agree with TRBD1. Unmatched junction bases numbered 4, after V lost 1 base and J lost 2 bases. The CDR3 extends over 17 amino acids. The germline CDR1 and CDR2 sequences are SGHNT and YENEEA. The CDR3 DNA follows: TGTGCCAGCAGCTTAGGAGGGACAGGGGGTACCTACAATGAGCAGTTCTTC. Translation: CASSLGGTGGTYNEQFF.

The chain links TRBV4-2 to TRBJ2-5; 14 bases are shared with TRBD2. Germline CDR1 is LGHNA and CDR2 is YNFKEQ. V shed 1 base and J 5 bases; nucleotides not matched to a gene: 9. The CDR3 loop spans 18 amino acids. DNA for the CDR3: TGTGCCAGCAGCCAAGGAGGACTAGCGGGAGGAGTTCGGGAGACCCAGTACTTC. Its protein is CASSQGGLAGGVRETQYF.

The chain is built from TRBV13 and TRBJ1-5; D remains ambiguous. The V gene's germline CDR1 is PRHDT and CDR2 FYEKMQ (reference sequence). V was pared by 3 bases and J by 4 bases, with 10 bases between. CDR3 length: 14 amino acids. The CDR3, as DNA: TGTGCCAGCAGCTTTAGGCGGGGTAATCAGCCCCAGCATTTT. This codes for CASSFRRGNQPQHF.

The CDR3 DNA reads TGCGCCAGCAGCCGCTCTGGACAGCCACAAGAGACCCAGTACTTC. This translates into CASSRSGQPQETQYF. This rearrangement joins TRBV5-1 to TRBJ2-5; perhaps TRBD1 as D (6 bases). Trimming stripped 4 bases from V and 2 bases from J, with 15 bases between. The CDR3 has 15 amino acids. Germline CDR1 is SGHRS and CDR2 is YFSETQ.

V gene TRBV12-5 combines with J gene TRBJ1-3, with unresolved D. CDR3 length: 15 residues. Germline V gene sequence: CDR1 LGHNT, CDR2 FRNRAP. V lost 1 base, J lost 4 bases, and 11 bases lay in between. The CDR3 loop reads CASGLDPGVGNTIYF. The CDR3 region has the DNA TGTGCTAGTGGTTTGGACCCCGGGGTGGGAAACACCATATATTTT.

The rearrangement links TRBV18 to TRBJ2-3; TRBD2 aligns across 7 bases. Per the germline V gene, CDR1 is KGHSH and CDR2 is LQKENI. The CDR3 extends over 14 amino acids. V lost 3 bases and J lost 2; bases outside the gene matches: 2. The DNA of the CDR3 is TGTGCCAGCTCACCGGGACTATTCACAGATACGCAGTATTTT. Amino acid sequence: CASSPGLFTDTQYF.

V and J are TRBV6-5 and TRBJ2-2, with 8 bases aligning to TRBD2. Germline V CDR1 and CDR2: MNHEY, SVGAGI. The V gene end was trimmed by 6 bases and the J gene end by 6 bases; junction bases not matched to a gene: 9. The CDR3 spans 15 residues. CDR3 region: CASRTLAEGAGELFF. The DNA of the CDR3 is TGTGCCAGCAGAACACTAGCGGAGGGGGCCGGGGAGCTGTTTTTT.

Here the CDR3 DNA reads TGTGCCAGCAGCTTGGGTAGCGGCGGCGCCGGGGAGCTGTTTTTT. Encoded protein: CASSLGSGGAGELFF. V gene TRBV7-6 combines with J gene TRBJ2-2; tentatively, D is TRBD2 (6 bases). The CDR3 spans 15 residues. The V gene lost 3 bases and the J gene lost 6 bases, with 14 bases spanning the gap. The germline gives CDR1 SGHVS, CDR2 FNYEAQ.

The table lists this clone with a count of one. The rearrangement links TRBV9 to TRBJ2-5; D remains ambiguous. This CDR3 comprises 15 residues. V gave up 0 bases and J gave up 2 bases, with 11 bases separating them. Germline CDR1 is SGDLS and CDR2 is YYNGEE. DNA of the CDR3: TGTGCCAGCAGCGTAGCCCCGGTGGAGCAAGAGACCCAGTACTTC. Translation gives CASSVAPVEQETQYF.

The chain has TRBV19 and TRBJ2-1; D possibly corresponds to TRBD1 (5 bases). From germline, CDR1 is LNHDA and CDR2 SQIVND (reference sequence). V was shortened by 10 bases and J by 2 bases, with 9 bases between the two germline ends. There are 12 residues in the CDR3. The CDR3: CATTTAYNEQFF. The CDR3 coding sequence is TGTGCCACAACGACAGCCTACAATGAGCAGTTCTTC. Full variable domain (remainder filled in from reference TRBV19 and TRBJ2-1): DGGITQSPKYLFRKEGQNVTLSCEQNLNHDAMYWYRQDPGQGLRLIYYSQIVNDFQKGDIAEGYSVSREKKESFPLTVTSAQKNPTAFYLCATTTAYNEQFFGPGTRLTVL.

V and J are TRBV3-1 (or the pseudogene TRBV3-2) and TRBJ1-2; D call uncertain. The CDR3 spans 13 residues. Trimming left V 7 bases short and J 4 bases short, with 13 bases between. Germline V gives CDR1 LGHDT, CDR2 YNNKEL (reference sequence). The CDR3 DNA reads as TGTGCCAGCACCTTGGGAGGGTTCTATGGCTACACCTTC. This translates into CASTLGGFYGYTF.

This chain connects TRBV7-9 to TRBJ2-5; the match to TRBD1 covers 8 bases. The CDR3 is made up of 19 amino acids. The V gene's germline CDR1 is SEHNR and CDR2 FQNEAQ (reference sequence). Losses at the gene ends were 7 bases for V and 2 bases for J; bases not matched to a gene: 21. CDR3 protein: CASTPNRGRLRELQETQYF. CDR3 nucleotides: TGTGCCAGCACACCAAACAGGGGGAGGCTTAGGGAACTACAAGAGACCCAGTACTTC.

DNA of the CDR3: TGTGCCAGCAGTTCAGACAGGGGGCAAATCGCCTACGAGCAGTACTTC. Its translation: CASSSDRGQIAYEQYF. The chain employs TRBV27 and TRBJ2-7, with 10 bases fitting TRBD1. The germline V gene has CDR1 MNHEY and CDR2 SMNVEV (reference sequence). V dropped 4 bases and J dropped 2; count of bases not matched to a gene: 8. The CDR3 runs to 16 residues.

This clone was observed a handful of times. J is TRBJ2-1 and V is TRBV2; a weak D match, TRBD2 (5 bases). CDR1 and CDR2 from the germline V gene are SNHLY and FYNNEI. Trimming took 4 bases from V and 9 from J, leaving 13 bases between them. This CDR3 spans 13 amino acids. CDR3 protein: CASSAWSGSEQFF. The CDR3 bases are TGTGCCAGCAGTGCTTGGAGCGGCAGTGAGCAGTTCTTC.

The genes are TRBV11-2 and TRBJ1-2; 8 bases align to TRBD1. V lost 5 bases and J lost 14; bases outside the gene matches: 22. This CDR3 region has 16 residues. CDR1 is SGHAT, CDR2 FQNNGV, per germline. CDR3 loop: CASSPILPGQEGLETF. CDR3 sequence (DNA): TGTGCCAGCAGCCCGATTTTGCCGGGACAGGAAGGTTTGGAGACCTTC.

The chain joins TRBV28 to TRBJ2-4, with a weak D call TRBD1 (5 bases). Germline V gene lookup returns CDR1 MDHEN and CDR2 SYDVKM. The V end was cut by 5 bases, the J end by 3 bases, with 20 bases between. The CDR3 is made up of 17 amino acids. The chain's CDR3 is CASSQIPRQLHKNIQYF. The CDR3 DNA reads TGTGCCAGCAGTCAAATCCCCAGACAGCTCCACAAAAACATTCAGTACTTC.

In DNA, the CDR3 is TGCGCCAGCAGTGAGTCGAGGGGGGGTAGCACAGATACGCAGTATTTT. It codes for CASSESRGGSTDTQYF. The chain couples TRBV10-1 to TRBJ2-3, with TRBD2 as a possible D gene (7 bases). The germline V and J ends were trimmed by 0 bases and 0 bases, with 10 bases remaining between them. The germline V gene encodes CDR1 WNHNN and CDR2 SYGVQD (reference sequence). The CDR3 contains 16 residues.

This chain uses TRBV20-1 with TRBJ1-2; D ambiguous. The germline CDR1 and CDR2 sequences are DFQATT and SNEGSKA (reference sequence). The CDR3 loop spans 10 amino acids. V was cut by 6 bases and J by 13 bases, with 15 bases left in between. DNA for the CDR3: TGCAGTGCCACCATCGAGGTTAGCACCTTC. Its protein product is CSATIEVSTF.

This chain connects TRBV18 to TRBJ1-4; possibly TRBD1 for D (5 bases). This CDR3 has 16 amino acids. V lost 1 base and J lost 6, with 15 bases in between. Germline V gene sequence: CDR1 KGHSH, CDR2 LQKENI. The CDR3 sequence: CASSPRRGGVDEKLFF. Here the CDR3 DNA reads TGTGCCAGCTCACCACGGAGGGGCGGGGTCGATGAAAAACTGTTTTTT.

The chain combines TRBV27 with TRBJ1-6; D might be TRBD1 (6 bases). With 3 bases removed from V and 10 bases from J, the gap between germline ends came to 10 bases. Germline CDR1 and CDR2: MNHEY and SMNVEV (reference sequence). The CDR3 has 13 amino acids. CDR3 DNA sequence: TGTGCCAGCAGTTTTACAGGGAACTCACCCCTCCACTTT. Protein: CASSFTGNSPLHF.

The J gene is TRBJ2-1, the V gene TRBV11-2; D may be TRBD2 (6 bases). This CDR3 comprises 15 residues. V lost 3 bases, J lost 0 bases, and 9 bases lay in between. Germline V gene lookup returns CDR1 SGHAT and CDR2 FQNNGV. The CDR3 loop reads CASSFSGSSYNEQFF. The CDR3 region has the DNA TGTGCCAGCAGCTTTAGCGGTAGCTCCTACAATGAGCAGTTCTTC.

J is TRBJ1-1 and V is TRBV6-5, with D perhaps matching TRBD1 (6 bases). CDR1 is MNHEY and CDR2 is SVGAGI in the germline V gene. This CDR3 comprises 12 residues. Trimming left V 4 bases short and J 10 bases short, with 13 bases between. CDR3 amino acids: CASSLHTGRAFF. CDR3 DNA: TGTGCCAGCAGTTTACACACAGGGCGAGCTTTCTTT.

V gene TRBV5-4 combines with J gene TRBJ1-3, with TRBD1 as a possible D gene (6 bases). The CDR3 has 16 amino acids. CDR1 and CDR2 (germline): SGHNT, YYREEE (reference sequence). Trimming removed 3 bases at V and 0 bases at J, with 13 bases between. The CDR3 region has the DNA TGTGCCAGCAGCTCCCTACAGGGTACCTCTGGAAACACCATATATTTT. This sequence encodes CASSSLQGTSGNTIYF.